This T cell receptor beta chain was sequenced during a study of T-cell memory formation after mild COVID-19. Study at large: TCR clusters mostly belonged to single donors. The study, taken as a whole, reports: The pre-infection memory compartment contained some responding clones, suggesting cross-reactive memory joined. CD4+ contracting clones were mainly CM and EM; CD8+ ones, EMRA.

In regard to this clonotype: Antigen unknown.

After removal of 4 bases from V and 1 base from J, the junction contained 12 bases not matched to a gene. The CDR3 runs 18 residues. The V gene's germline CDR1 is SGHRS and CDR2 YFSETQ. From the 5' RACE reads, TCRdb called clonotypes with MiXCR, one entry per CDR3 protein. The sample includes about 110,000 distinct CDR3 sequences, over 15% of them seen just once. The clonotype comes from a man aged 18 to 35 who had mild COVID-19 (a few samples of this study predate the infection). Cell type and time point are not known. The sample was PBMCs or a T cell subset sorted from them (not recorded which). V is TRBV5-1 and J is TRBJ2-2, with TRBD1 matching over 8 bases. CDR3 sequence reads: CASSPTLGQGGNTGELFF. CDR3 bases: TGCGCCAGCAGCCCTACCCTCGGACAGGGAGGGAACACCGGGGAGCTGTTTTTT.